A single sample is the source of the 16 T cell receptor beta chains below, sequenced in a study of CD8 T cells in Susac syndrome. Random-hexamer reverse transcription was applied to about 0.5 to 1 ug RNA. In TCRdb, the immunoSEQ multiplex PCR reads were re-called with MiXCR into one record per CDR3 protein. This table has roughly 190,000 distinct CDR3 sequences, 95% appearing once. The sequenced sample consisted of CD8+ T cells from PBMCs. Receptors were obtained from a human donor with Susac syndrome.

The V and J genes are TRBV29-1 and TRBJ2-4; either TRBD1 or TRBD2 may fit D (6 bases each). The CDR3 spans 15 residues. In germline, CDR1 is SQVTM, CDR2 ANQGSEA. Trimming took off 4 bases at V and 0 bases at J, with 13 bases between the two ends. The CDR3 protein is CSVVEGGIAKNIQYF. DNA of the CDR3: TGCAGCGTTGTTGAGGGGGGAATAGCCAAAAACATTCAGTACTTC.

The genes are TRBV13 and TRBJ2-3; D is uncertain. CDR3 length: 13 amino acids. Germline V CDR1 and CDR2: PRHDT, FYEKMQ (reference sequence). V lost 3 bases, J lost 11 bases, and 15 bases lay in between. The CDR3 is CASSLALVNEQYF. The DNA of the CDR3 is TGTGCCAGCAGCTTGGCCCTCGTTAACGAGCAGTATTTT.

J is TRBJ1-1 and V is TRBV9, with unresolved D. The CDR3 spans 11 residues. Germline assignment: CDR1 SGDLS and CDR2 YYNGEE. V lost 7 bases, J lost 0 bases, and 4 bases lay in between. CDR3 in amino acids: CASGLNTEAFF. In DNA, the CDR3 is TGTGCCAGCGGCTTGAACACTGAAGCTTTCTTT.

The chain recombines TRBV20-1 with TRBJ2-1; D may match TRBD1 or TRBD2 (6 bases each). From germline, CDR1 is DFQATT and CDR2 SNEGSKA (reference sequence). Trimming shortened V by 6 bases and J by 11 bases, and 23 bases separated the two germline ends. This CDR3 has 14 amino acids. CDR3 in DNA: TGCAGTGCCGGGGGCCCGGGCGGGACTGGGAAGCAGTTCTTC. Protein product: CSAGGPGGTGKQFF.

This sequence joins TRBV15 and TRBJ2-3; weak D call: TRBD2 (5 bases). Looked up from germline, CDR1 is LNHNV and CDR2 is YYDKDF (reference sequence). The CDR3 runs to 13 residues. The V end was cut by 4 bases, the J end by 4 bases, with 9 bases between. The DNA of the CDR3 is TGTGCCACCAGCAAAGGACTGGCAGATACGCAGTATTTT. Protein sequence: CATSKGLADTQYF.

V is TRBV30 and J is TRBJ2-7; D not certain. The CDR3 runs 12 residues. The V and J ends lost 2 bases and 2 bases respectively, with 7 bases between them. Germline V lookup: CDR1 GTSNPN, CDR2 SVGIG (reference sequence). CDR3 DNA: TGTGCCTGGAGTAGAAGTGCCTACGAGCAGTACTTC. Amino acids: CAWSRSAYEQYF.

This chain joins TRBV19 and TRBJ2-1; D is ambiguous. CDR1 LNHDA and CDR2 SQIVND come from the germline V gene (reference sequence). The length of the CDR3 is 13 residues. Trimming stripped 10 bases from V and 8 bases from J, with 18 bases between. CDR3 sequence reads: CATAPRGSDEQFF. The CDR3 DNA reads TGTGCCACCGCGCCCAGAGGATCGGATGAGCAGTTCTTC.

V gene TRBV6-5 combines with J gene TRBJ1-3, with D possibly being TRBD1 (6 bases). The germline gives CDR1 MNHEY, CDR2 SVGAGI. This CDR3 comprises 14 residues. V was shortened by 8 bases and J by 0 bases, with 11 bases between the two germline ends. CDR3 loop: CASARTVSGNTIYF. CDR3 sequence (DNA): TGTGCCAGCGCGCGGACAGTCTCTGGAAACACCATATATTTT.

The chain's CDR3 is CSASRTEQKTYGYTF. The CDR3 DNA sequence: TGCAGTGCTAGTCGCACGGAACAAAAAACCTATGGCTACACCTTC. The genes are TRBV20-1 and TRBJ1-2; D is undetermined. With 3 bases removed from V and 4 bases from J, the gap between germline ends came to 18 bases. The CDR3 extends over 15 amino acids. Germline V gene sequence: CDR1 DFQATT, CDR2 SNEGSKA (reference sequence).

This clonotype was picked up one time. The rearrangement uses TRBV5-1 and TRBJ2-5, with unresolved D. The CDR3 sequence is 14 residues long. Germline CDR1 reads SGHRS; CDR2 reads YFSETQ. Trimming took off 0 bases at V and 4 bases at J, with 10 bases between the two ends. The CDR3 reads CASSLEHVTETQYF. CDR3 DNA: TGCGCCAGCAGCTTGGAACATGTTACAGAGACCCAGTACTTC. Looking up the rest from reference TRBV5-1 and TRBJ2-5 gives the full variable domain: KAGVTQTPRYLIKTRGQQVTLSCSPISGHRSVSWYQQTPGQGLQFLFEYFSETQRNKGNFPGRFSGRQFSNSRSEMNVSTLELGDSALYLCASSLEHVTETQYFGPGTRLLVL.

V and J are TRBV28 and TRBJ1-5; 8 positions match TRBD1. The germline V gene encodes CDR1 MDHEN and CDR2 SYDVKM. There are 15 residues in the CDR3. J was trimmed by 4 bases and V by 8 bases; bases with no gene match: 10. This chain's CDR3 is CASASQGQENQPQHF. CDR3 nucleotide sequence: TGTGCCAGCGCGTCACAGGGACAGGAGAATCAGCCCCAGCATTTT.

Only one count was recorded for this clonotype. The chain has TRBV5-1 and TRBJ2-2; 7 positions agree with TRBD2. The ends lost 4 bases at V and 5 bases at J; junction bases unmatched: 11. This CDR3 is built from 16 residues. Germline CDR1 is SGHRS and CDR2 is YFSETQ. CDR3 residues: CASSQPGLTKTGELFF. CDR3 in DNA: TGCGCCAGCAGCCAGCCGGGACTAACAAAGACCGGGGAGCTGTTTTTT.

The J gene is TRBJ1-2, the V gene TRBV13; D ambiguous. The germline CDR1 and CDR2 sequences are PRHDT and FYEKMQ (reference sequence). The CDR3 contains 14 residues. The ends were cut back, 5 bases at V and 3 bases at J, with 13 bases in the middle. CDR3 in DNA: TGTGCCAGCAGCCGGGGAAGCTTCTACTATGGCTACACCTTC. Protein product: CASSRGSFYYGYTF.

The chain uses TRBV11-2 and TRBJ2-7; 8 bases map to TRBD2. Germline V gene sequence: CDR1 SGHAT, CDR2 FQNNGV. The CDR3 loop spans 14 amino acids. V was pared by 4 bases and J by 7 bases, with 9 bases of the junction left unmatched. The CDR3 loop reads CASSSASGGGEQYF. CDR3 nucleotide sequence: TGTGCCAGCAGCTCCGCCAGCGGGGGTGGGGAGCAGTACTTC.

The V and J genes are TRBV7-9 and TRBJ1-1; D is undetermined. The length of the CDR3 is 13 residues. CDR1 and CDR2 from the germline V gene are SEHNR and FQNEAQ (reference sequence). Trimming left V 6 bases short and J 3 bases short, with 11 bases between. The CDR3 DNA reads TGTGCCAGCAGTTCTGTGGGGTACACTGAAGCTTTCTTT. Protein product: CASSSVGYTEAFF.

The rearrangement joins TRBV14 to TRBJ2-7, with 11 bases aligning to TRBD2. The V gene end was trimmed by 4 bases and the J gene end by 12 bases; junction bases not matched to a gene: 17. In germline, CDR1 is SGHDN, CDR2 FVKESK. The CDR3 contains 16 residues. This chain's CDR3 is CASSPLTSGSQRFLYF. The CDR3 DNA is TGTGCCAGCAGCCCTCTTACTAGCGGGAGCCAACGTTTCCTGTACTTC.